What follows are 14 T cell receptor beta chains derived from one specimen sequenced in a study of fetal regulatory T cell absence and autoimmunity. Repertoires were generated with immunoSEQ multiplex PCR, while TCRdb's copy carries only in-frame clones and drops some. Found here are about 43,000 clones, around 83% of them singletons; the top ten hold over 0.4%. Sequenced sample: cord blood. Receptors originate from a newborn boy with IPEX syndrome.

The V gene is TRBV4-2, the J gene TRBJ1-1; D is unclear. The CDR3 has 14 amino acids. Germline V lookup: CDR1 LGHNA, CDR2 YNFKEQ. V gave up 4 bases and J gave up 0 bases, with 9 bases separating them. The CDR3 nucleotides read TGTGCCAGCAGCCCCGCCCCAATGAACACTGAAGCTTTCTTT. This codes for CASSPAPMNTEAFF.

The rearrangement uses TRBV9 and TRBJ2-1, with 12 bases aligning to TRBD2. CDR1 is SGDLS and CDR2 is YYNGEE in the germline V gene. V shed 3 bases and J 0 bases; nucleotides not matched to a gene: 10. The CDR3 is 19 amino acids. The CDR3 region is CASSGSGTSGLFSYNEQFF. CDR3 sequence (DNA): TGTGCCAGCAGCGGATCCGGGACTAGCGGGCTATTCTCCTACAATGAGCAGTTCTTC.

The V gene is TRBV9, the J gene TRBJ2-3, with D tentatively TRBD1 or TRBD2 (7 bases each). Between the trimmed V and J ends, which lost 1 base and 3 bases, there was a span of 12 bases. Germline V CDR1 and CDR2: SGDLS, YYNGEE. The CDR3 contains 15 residues. Here the CDR3 DNA reads TGTGCCAGCAGCGTATCAGGGGGGGGAACAGATACGCAGTATTTT. Translating gives CASSVSGGGTDTQYF.

This CDR3 reads CASSGTSSYEQYF. The CDR3 nucleotides read TGTGCCAGCAGCGGGACTAGCTCCTACGAGCAGTACTTC. The rearrangement uses TRBV9 and TRBJ2-7; 7 positions agree with TRBD2. Unmatched junction bases numbered 0, after V lost 3 bases and J lost 0 bases. CDR3 size: 13 residues. The V gene's germline CDR1 is SGDLS and CDR2 YYNGEE.

The chain links TRBV5-4 to TRBJ2-5; 9 bases match TRBD1. J lost 3 bases, V lost 1 base, and 1 base had no gene match. Germline CDR1 reads SGHNT; CDR2 reads YYREEE (reference sequence). The CDR3 covers 14 residues. The CDR3 reads CASSLRTGEETQYF. In DNA form, the CDR3 reads TGTGCCAGCAGCTTGCGGACAGGGGAAGAGACCCAGTACTTC.

V is TRBV19 and J is TRBJ2-1; D is uncertain. The CDR3 spans 14 residues. V lost 1 base and J lost 8, with 12 bases in between. The germline V gene has CDR1 LNHDA and CDR2 SQIVND (reference sequence). The CDR3 coding sequence is TGTGCCAGTAGTATAGCTTGGGCTGCCCATGAGCAGTTCTTC. This gives the protein CASSIAWAAHEQFF. Filled out from reference TRBV19 and TRBJ2-1, the complete variable domain reads DGGITQSPKYLFRKEGQNVTLSCEQNLNHDAMYWYRQDPGQGLRLIYYSQIVNDFQKGDIAEGYSVSREKKESFPLTVTSAQKNPTAFYLCASSIAWAAHEQFFGPGTRLTVL.

V is TRBV5-6 and J is TRBJ2-2; 7 bases agree with TRBD1. This CDR3 has 15 residues. CDR1 and CDR2 (germline): SGHDT, YYEEEE. The J segment lost 5 bases and the V segment lost 4 bases, leaving 8 bases of the junction unmatched. In nucleotides, the CDR3 is TGTGCCAGCAGCCTGGACAGGTTACGAACCGGGGAGCTGTTTTTT. Its protein is CASSLDRLRTGELFF.

The chain joins TRBV6-1 to TRBJ1-5; D gene unclear. CDR1 MNHNS and CDR2 SASEGT come from the germline V gene. V was cut by 4 bases and J by 1 base, with 14 bases left in between. CDR3 length: 16 residues. CDR3 sequence (DNA): TGTGCCAGCAGTGTAGTCTTGGGTATCAGCAATCAGCCCCAGCATTTT. Residues: CASSVVLGISNQPQHF.

The V and J genes are TRBV7-8 and TRBJ2-7; D might be TRBD2 (6 bases). V lost 5 bases and J 2 bases, leaving 10 bases between the germline ends. The germline gives CDR1 SGHVS, CDR2 FQNEAQ. The CDR3 covers 13 residues. The CDR3, as DNA: TGTGCCAGCAGCGCGCGGGGAACCTACGAGCAGTACTTC. This gives the protein CASSARGTYEQYF.

This chain connects TRBV6-4 to TRBJ1-3; D gene unclear. Germline assignment: CDR1 MRHNA and CDR2 SNTAGT. Trimming took off 7 bases at V and 0 bases at J, with 10 bases between the two ends. The CDR3 is 14 amino acids. In DNA, the CDR3 is TGTGCCAGCACCGACGGACTCTCTGGAAACACCATATATTTT. Its protein is CASTDGLSGNTIYF.

The rearrangement joins TRBV30 to TRBJ2-5; 10 nucleotides align to TRBD1. From germline, CDR1 is GTSNPN and CDR2 SVGIG (reference sequence). CDR3 length: 16 amino acids. V gave up 4 bases and J gave up 2 bases; unmatched junction bases: 10. This chain's CDR3 is CAWTTKPGQGQETQYF. CDR3 bases: TGTGCCTGGACCACCAAACCGGGACAGGGGCAAGAGACCCAGTACTTC. The full variable domain, in which reference TRBV30 and TRBJ2-5 provide the parts outside the CDR3, is SQTIHQWPATLVQPVGSPLSLECTVEGTSNPNLYWYRQAAGRGLQLLFYSVGIGQISSEVPQNLSASRPQDRQFILSSKKLLLSDSGFYLCAWTTKPGQGQETQYFGPGTRLLVL.

This chain connects TRBV29-1 to TRBJ2-1, with a weak D call TRBD2 (6 bases). The germline V gene has CDR1 SQVTM and CDR2 ANQGSEA. Between the trimmed V and J ends, which lost 6 bases and 9 bases, there was a span of 12 bases. This CDR3 is 11 amino acids long. As DNA, the CDR3 is TGCAGCGTCCAATTGGGGGGTGAGCAGTTCTTC. The encoded protein is CSVQLGGEQFF.

The chain couples TRBV6-5 to TRBJ2-3; D uncertain. V was pared by 6 bases and J by 4 bases, with 8 bases between. CDR3 length: 12 amino acids. Germline V lookup: CDR1 MNHEY, CDR2 SVGAGI. The CDR3 spells CASSPTADTQYF. DNA of the CDR3: TGTGCCAGCAGCCCCACAGCAGATACGCAGTATTTT.

V is TRBV10-3 and J is TRBJ1-5, with no clear D. V lost 4 bases and J 0 bases, leaving 10 bases between the germline ends. CDR1 and CDR2 from the germline V gene are ENHRY and SYGVKD. The CDR3 totals 15 residues. CDR3 protein: CAISASGSSNQPQHF. The CDR3 DNA sequence: TGTGCCATCAGTGCGTCCGGGTCTAGCAATCAGCCCCAGCATTTT.